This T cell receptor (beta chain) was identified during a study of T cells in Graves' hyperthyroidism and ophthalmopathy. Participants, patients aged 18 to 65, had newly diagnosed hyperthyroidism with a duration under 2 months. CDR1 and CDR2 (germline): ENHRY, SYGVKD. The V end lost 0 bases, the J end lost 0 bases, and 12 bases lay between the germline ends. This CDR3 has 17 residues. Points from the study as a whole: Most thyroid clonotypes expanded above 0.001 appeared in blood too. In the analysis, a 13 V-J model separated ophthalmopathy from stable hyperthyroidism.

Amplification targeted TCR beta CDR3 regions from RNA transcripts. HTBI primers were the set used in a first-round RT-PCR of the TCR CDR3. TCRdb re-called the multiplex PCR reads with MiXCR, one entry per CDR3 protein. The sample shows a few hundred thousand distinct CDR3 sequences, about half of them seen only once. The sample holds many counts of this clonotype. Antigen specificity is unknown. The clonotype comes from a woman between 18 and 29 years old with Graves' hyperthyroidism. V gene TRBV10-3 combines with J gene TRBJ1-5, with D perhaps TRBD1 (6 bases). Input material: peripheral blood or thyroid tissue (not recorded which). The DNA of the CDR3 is TGTGCCATCAGTGAGTCACAGGGATTGTATAGCAATCAGCCCCAGCATTTT. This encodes CAISESQGLYSNQPQHF.